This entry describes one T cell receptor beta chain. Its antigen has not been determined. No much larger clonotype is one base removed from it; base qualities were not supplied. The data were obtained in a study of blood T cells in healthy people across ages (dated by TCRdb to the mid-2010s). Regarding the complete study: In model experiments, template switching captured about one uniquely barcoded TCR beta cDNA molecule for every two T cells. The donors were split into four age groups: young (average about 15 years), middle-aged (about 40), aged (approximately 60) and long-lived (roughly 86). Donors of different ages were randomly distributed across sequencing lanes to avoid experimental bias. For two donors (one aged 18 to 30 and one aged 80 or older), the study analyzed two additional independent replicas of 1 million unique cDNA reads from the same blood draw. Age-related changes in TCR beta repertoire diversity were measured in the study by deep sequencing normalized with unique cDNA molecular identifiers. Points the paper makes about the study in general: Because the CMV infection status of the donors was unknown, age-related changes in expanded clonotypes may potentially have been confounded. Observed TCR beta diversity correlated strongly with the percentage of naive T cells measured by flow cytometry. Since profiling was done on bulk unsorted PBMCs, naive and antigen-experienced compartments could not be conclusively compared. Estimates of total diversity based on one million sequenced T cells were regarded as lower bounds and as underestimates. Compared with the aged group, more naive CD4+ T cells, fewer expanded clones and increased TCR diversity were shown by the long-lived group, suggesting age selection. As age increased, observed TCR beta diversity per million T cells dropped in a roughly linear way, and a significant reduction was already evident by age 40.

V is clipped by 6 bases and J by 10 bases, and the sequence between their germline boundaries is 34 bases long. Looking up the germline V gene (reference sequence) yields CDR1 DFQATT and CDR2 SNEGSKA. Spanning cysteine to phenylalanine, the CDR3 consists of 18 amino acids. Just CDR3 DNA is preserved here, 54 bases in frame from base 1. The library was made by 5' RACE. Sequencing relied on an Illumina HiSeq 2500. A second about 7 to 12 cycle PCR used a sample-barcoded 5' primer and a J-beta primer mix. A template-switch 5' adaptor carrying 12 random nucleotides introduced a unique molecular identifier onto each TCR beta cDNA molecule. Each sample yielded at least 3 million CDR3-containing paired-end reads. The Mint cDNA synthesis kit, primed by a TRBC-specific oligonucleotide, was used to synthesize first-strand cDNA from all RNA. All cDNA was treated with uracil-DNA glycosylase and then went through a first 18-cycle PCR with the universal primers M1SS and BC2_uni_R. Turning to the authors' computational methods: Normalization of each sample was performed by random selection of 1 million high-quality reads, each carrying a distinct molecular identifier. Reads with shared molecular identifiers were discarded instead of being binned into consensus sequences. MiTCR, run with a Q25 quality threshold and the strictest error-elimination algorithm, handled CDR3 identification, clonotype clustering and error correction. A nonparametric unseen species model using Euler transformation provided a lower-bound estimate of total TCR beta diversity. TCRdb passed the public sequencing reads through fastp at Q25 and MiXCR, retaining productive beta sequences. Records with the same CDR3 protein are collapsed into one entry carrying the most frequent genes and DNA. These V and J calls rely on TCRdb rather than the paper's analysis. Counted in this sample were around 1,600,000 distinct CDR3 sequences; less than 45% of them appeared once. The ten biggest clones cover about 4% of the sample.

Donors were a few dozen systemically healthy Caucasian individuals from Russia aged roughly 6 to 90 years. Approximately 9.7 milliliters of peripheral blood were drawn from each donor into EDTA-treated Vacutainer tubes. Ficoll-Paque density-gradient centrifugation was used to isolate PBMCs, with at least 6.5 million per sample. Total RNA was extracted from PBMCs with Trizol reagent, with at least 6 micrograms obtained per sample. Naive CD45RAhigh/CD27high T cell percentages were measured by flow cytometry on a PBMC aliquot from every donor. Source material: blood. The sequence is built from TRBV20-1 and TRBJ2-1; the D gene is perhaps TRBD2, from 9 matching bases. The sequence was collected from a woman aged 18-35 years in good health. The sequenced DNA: TGCAGTGCAGCCTCGGACAGGGAGATGGTAGCGGGAGTAGGGGAGCAGTTCTTC. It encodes CSAASDREMVAGVGEQFF.